This T cell receptor (beta chain) was observed in a study of T cells in Graves' hyperthyroidism and ophthalmopathy (dated by TCRdb to about 2019). Concerning the study at large: Peripheral blood was collected at initial diagnosis, before any treatment. Thyroid tissue and blood T-cell repertoires from six Graves' hyperthyroidism patients were also compared in the study. TCR V-J signatures able to tell the groups apart were searched for in a discovery cohort of 90 to 100 patients, of whom roughly 42 had Graves' ophthalmopathy and roughly 58 had stable Graves' hyperthyroidism. According to the paper, TCR Vbeta CDR3 sequencing was carried out on 135 peripheral blood samples, which came from approximately 41 ophthalmopathy, 80 or so hyperthyroidism and about 17 progressor patients. The 95 to 100 discovery patients were randomly divided into training and test sets at a 7:3 ratio. Following sampling, methimazole starting at 30 mg daily was given to hyperthyroidism patients, and high-dose intravenous methylprednisolone was given to ophthalmopathy patients. Whether ophthalmopathy could be predicted prospectively was tested in an independent validation cohort made up of roughly 19 hyperthyroidism patients plus 17 patients who later progressed to ophthalmopathy. Summary of the overall study and its limitations: Most expanded thyroid clonotypes (frequency above 0.001) were also found in blood, which suggests that blood repertoires may mirror thyroid immune responses. In validation, the model predicted progression to ophthalmopathy with roughly 70% sensitivity and less than 75% specificity, a median of roughly seven months before onset. In cross-validation, a model built on a 13 V-J signature told ophthalmopathy apart from stable hyperthyroidism with 87.88% sensitivity and about 81% specificity, and in testing the same model reached 80%/75%. Sample size was not statistically predetermined, and blinding of investigators to group allocation was not performed.

Trimming takes 8 bases off V and 8 bases off J; junction bases not matched to a gene: 12. From the cysteine up to the phenylalanine, the CDR3 has a length of 15 residues. Left in the record is the CDR3 DNA by itself, 45 bases read in frame from the first base. The CDR1 and CDR2 encoded by the germline V gene are KGHDR and SFDVKD. As for this clonotype: No cognate antigen has been identified for it. The record has no base qualities; no much larger clone is one base away.

The TCR beta CDR3 regions were amplified from RNA transcripts. The first round of RT-PCR for the TCR CDR3 was performed with the HTBI primer set and the Qiagen OneStep RT-PCR kit. A second multiplex PCR round built the libraries, followed by size selection and purification. Paired-end sequencing of the libraries was performed with 100 bp reads on an Illumina HiSeq2000. In the original analysis: Raw data were processed with SOAPnuke, discarding reads with adapters, uncalled bases, mean Phred below 15, or no exact constant-primer or identifier match. COPE v1.2.5 was used to merge high-quality paired reads, and clonotypes were defined as unique nucleotide sequences. MiTCR v1.1 was used to align clonotypes to the IMGT TRBV, TRBD and TRBJ reference segments. The analysis was restricted to V-J combinations with a frequency above 0.0001, which together covered over 99% of the repertoires. The TCS score was defined as the ratio of F50 (clonal expansion) to E x V (chaos), calculated using BLOSUM62-based TCRdist between CDR3 peptides within each V-J. Welch's t-statistics and random forest reduced several hundred V-J features to 10 to 15, which were used in a naive Bayes classifier (R e1071). TCRdb took the public reads, trimmed them with fastp at Q25, ran MiXCR for clone calling and kept in-frame beta chains. Each record represents a unique CDR3 protein, reported with the most common genes and DNA among its rows. These V and J calls derive from TCRdb rather than the authors' analysis. In all, the sample holds a few hundred thousand distinct CDR3 sequences, and about 18% of those were seen once. Over 35% of the sample is held by the ten biggest clonotypes.

Moderately to severely active disease, a Clinical Activity Score of at least 3, a NOSPECS grade of at least 4, and a duration under 3 months were present in ophthalmopathy patients. Patients with uncontrolled infections, other autoimmune diseases, pregnancy or lactation were excluded. Diagnoses were based on clinical symptoms, serum thyroxine and TRAb, thyroid ultrasound and orbital computed tomography. Ficoll-Paque density gradient centrifugation was used to isolate PBMCs from 10 ml of fresh peripheral blood. Total RNA was extracted with Trizol reagent, and quality was checked on an Agilent 2100 Bioanalyzer.

Specimen: blood. The chain is made from TRBV24-1 and TRBJ2-1, and 9 bases in between align with TRBD1. This receptor was identified in a young man with Graves' ophthalmopathy. Here the CDR3 is given as CATNDRDREDYEQFF. At the DNA level, the sequence is TGTGCCACCAACGACCGGGACAGGGAGGATTATGAGCAGTTCTTC.